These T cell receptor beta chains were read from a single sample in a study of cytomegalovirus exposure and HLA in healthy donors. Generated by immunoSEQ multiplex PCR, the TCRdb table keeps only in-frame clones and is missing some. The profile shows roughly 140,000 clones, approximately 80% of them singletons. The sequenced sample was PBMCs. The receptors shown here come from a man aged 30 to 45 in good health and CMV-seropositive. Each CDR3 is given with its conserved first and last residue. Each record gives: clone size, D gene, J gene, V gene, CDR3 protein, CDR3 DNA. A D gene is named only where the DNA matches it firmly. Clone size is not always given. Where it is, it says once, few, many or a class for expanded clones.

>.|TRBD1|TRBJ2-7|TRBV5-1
CASSSPDRADEQYF
TGCGCCAGCAGCTCTCCTGACAGGGCAGACGAGCAGTACTTC
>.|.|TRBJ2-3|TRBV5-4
CASSLARGKIDTQYF
TGTGCCAGCAGCTTGGCCAGGGGTAAAATAGATACGCAGTATTTT
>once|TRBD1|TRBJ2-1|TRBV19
CASSTDRGNEQFF
TGTGCCAGTAGTACGGACAGGGGGAATGAGCAGTTCTTC
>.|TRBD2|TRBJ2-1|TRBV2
CASTRLAGFNEQFF
TGTGCCAGCACCCGGCTAGCGGGTTTCAATGAACAGTTCTTC
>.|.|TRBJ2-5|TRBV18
CASSPQGETQYF
TGTGCCAGCTCACCCCAGGGAGAGACCCAGTACTTC
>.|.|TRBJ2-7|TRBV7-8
CASSFSGGEQYF
TGTGCCAGCAGCTTTAGTGGCGGCGAGCAGTACTTC
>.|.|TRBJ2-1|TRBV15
CATSTTNEQFF
TGTGCCACCAGCACTACTAATGAGCAGTTCTTC
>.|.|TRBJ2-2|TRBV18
CASSPIGNTGELFF
TGTGCCAGCTCACCGATCGGGAACACCGGGGAGCTGTTTTTT
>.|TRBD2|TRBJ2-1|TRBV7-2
CASSLDPSGRITNNEQFF
TGTGCCAGCAGCTTAGATCCTAGCGGGAGGATAACCAACAATGAGCAGTTCTTC
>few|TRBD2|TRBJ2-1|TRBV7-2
CASSLGGGYHEQFF
TGTGCCAGCAGCTTAGGGGGGGGGTATCATGAGCAGTTCTTC
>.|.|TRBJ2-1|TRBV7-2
CASSSQGGASYNEQFF
TGTGCCAGCAGCTCCCAAGGGGGGGCCTCCTACAATGAGCAGTTCTTC
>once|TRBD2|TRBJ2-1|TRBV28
CASSLWSSGGDNEQFF
TGTGCCAGCAGTTTATGGTCTAGCGGGGGGGACAATGAGCAGTTCTTC
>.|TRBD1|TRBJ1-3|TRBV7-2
CASSFTRGESSGNTIYF
TGTGCCAGCAGCTTCACCAGGGGGGAGAGCTCTGGAAACACCATATATTTT
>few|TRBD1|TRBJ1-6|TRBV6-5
CASSSGQGVNSPLHF
TGTGCCAGCAGTTCGGGACAGGGTGTAAATTCACCCCTCCACTTT
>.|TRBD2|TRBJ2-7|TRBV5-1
CASSFSGRNENEQYF
TGCGCCAGCAGCTTCAGCGGGAGAAATGAAAACGAGCAGTACTTC
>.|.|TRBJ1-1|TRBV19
CASSTRHRGNTEAFF
TGTGCCAGTAGTACTCGGCATCGGGGGAACACTGAAGCTTTCTTT
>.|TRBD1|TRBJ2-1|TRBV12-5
CASGLVLDREFRNEQFF
TGTGCTAGTGGTTTGGTACTGGACAGGGAATTTCGTAATGAGCAGTTCTTC
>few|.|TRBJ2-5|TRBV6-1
CASSGLLGAETQYF
TGTGCCAGCAGTGGGTTGCTGGGGGCCGAGACCCAGTACTTC
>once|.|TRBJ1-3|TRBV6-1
CASRPLGSGNTIYF
TGTGCCAGCCGCCCTCTCGGTTCTGGAAACACCATATATTTT
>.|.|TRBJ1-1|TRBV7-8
CASAWGRRDTEAFF
TGTGCCAGCGCATGGGGGCGTCGGGACACTGAAGCTTTCTTT
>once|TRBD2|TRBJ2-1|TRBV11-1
CASSLLGLAVSYNEQFF
TGTGCCAGCAGCTTATTGGGACTAGCGGTCTCCTACAATGAGCAGTTCTTC
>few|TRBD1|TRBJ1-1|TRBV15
CATSGRLQGATEAFF
TGTGCCACCAGCGGGAGGTTACAGGGGGCAACTGAAGCTTTCTTT
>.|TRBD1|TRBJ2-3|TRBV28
CASSSPWDRGGDTQYF
TGTGCCAGCAGTTCCCCGTGGGACAGGGGGGGAGATACGCAGTATTTT
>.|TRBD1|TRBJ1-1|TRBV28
CASSLPGQGGTEAFF
TGTGCCAGCAGTTTACCGGGACAGGGAGGGACTGAAGCTTTCTTT
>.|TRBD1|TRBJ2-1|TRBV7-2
CASSLSGGTGLNEQFF
TGTGCCAGCAGCTTATCGGGTGGGACAGGGCTCAATGAGCAGTTCTTC
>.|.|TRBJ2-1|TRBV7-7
CASSLLPNPPYNEQFF
TGTGCCAGCAGCTTACTCCCTAACCCCCCCTACAATGAGCAGTTCTTC
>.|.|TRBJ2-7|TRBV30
CAWSHSYEQYF
TGTGCCTGGAGCCATTCCTACGAGCAGTACTTC
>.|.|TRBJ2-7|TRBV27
CASSEQGSYEQYF
TGTGCCAGCAGTGAACAGGGTTCCTACGAGCAGTACTTC
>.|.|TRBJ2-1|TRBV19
CASSDLGPGGLNEQFF
TGTGCCAGTAGTGATCTCGGTCCCGGGGGACTCAATGAGCAGTTCTTC
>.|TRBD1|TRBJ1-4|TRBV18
CASSPPGDRTIEKLFF
TGTGCCAGCTCACCACCTGGGGACAGAACCATTGAAAAACTGTTTTTT
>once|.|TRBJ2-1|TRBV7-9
CSSSLFPERFNEQFF
TGTTCCAGCAGCTTATTCCCCGAGCGGTTTAATGAGCAGTTCTTC
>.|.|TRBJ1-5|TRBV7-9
CASRRGSNQPQHF
TGTGCCAGCAGGAGGGGGAGCAATCAGCCCCAGCATTTT
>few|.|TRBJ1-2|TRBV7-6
CASSLDPTADYGYTF
TGTGCCAGCAGCTTAGACCCGACAGCCGACTATGGCTACACCTTC
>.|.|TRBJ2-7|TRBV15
CATSRDEKSPVYVQYF
TGTGCCACCAGCAGAGATGAGAAGTCTCCGGTTTACGTGCAGTACTTC
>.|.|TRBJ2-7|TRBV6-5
CASSVWRRLGYEQYF
TGTGCCAGCAGTGTCTGGAGGAGACTCGGCTACGAGCAGTACTTC
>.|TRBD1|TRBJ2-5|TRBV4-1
CASSQETGAWEQYF
TGCGCCAGCAGCCAAGAAACAGGGGCTTGGGAGCAGTACTTC
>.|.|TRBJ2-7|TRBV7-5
CVRSSPLARCEQYF
TGTGTCAGAAGCTCCCCACTAGCGAGGTGCGAGCAGTACTTC
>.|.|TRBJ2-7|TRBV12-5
CASGPRGEQYF
TGTGCTAGTGGCCCCCGCGGGGAGCAGTACTTC
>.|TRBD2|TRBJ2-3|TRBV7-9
CASSSTSGDTQYF
TGTGCCAGCAGCTCCACTAGCGGGGATACGCAGTATTTT
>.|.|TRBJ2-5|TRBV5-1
CASSLGRMGTQYF
TGCGCCAGCAGCTTGGGGCGGATGGGGACCCAGTACTTC
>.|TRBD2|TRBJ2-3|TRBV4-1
CASSQVRLAGQGDTQYF
TGCGCCAGCAGCCAAGTAAGACTAGCGGGACAAGGAGATACGCAGTATTTT
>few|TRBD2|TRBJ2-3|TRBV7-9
CSSSLGGTSRGTDTQYF
TGTTCCAGCAGCTTGGGTGGGACTAGCAGGGGCACAGATACGCAGTATTTT
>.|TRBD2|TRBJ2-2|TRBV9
CASSALGLASTGELFF
TGTGCCAGCAGCGCTTTAGGACTAGCGAGCACCGGGGAGCTGTTTTTT
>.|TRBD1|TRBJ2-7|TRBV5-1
CASSFRQGANYEQYF
TGCGCCAGCAGCTTTAGACAGGGGGCGAACTACGAGCAGTACTTC